The entry below gives a single TCR beta chain sequence along with its context. Its antigen is unknown. The sample belongs to a study of post-analysis software for immune sequencing data. Study-wide points: Controls significantly exceeded multiple sclerosis patients in normalized Chao1 diversity. Elevated frequency relative to controls characterized four to six TRBV segments in patients, TRBV5-6, TRBV5-1 and TRBV20-1 among them.

The TCR beta cDNA libraries contained unique molecular identifiers. The yield from roughly 1 to 10 million T cells was 500,000 or so cDNA molecules in total. One entry per CDR3 protein, called by TCRdb with MiXCR from the PCR reads. The sample consists of about 540,000 distinct CDR3 sequences, around a third of them appearing once. Per the germline V gene, CDR1 is SGHRS and CDR2 is YFSETQ. The CDR3 spans 16 residues. The V and J ends lost 4 bases and 8 bases respectively, with 21 bases between them. The sequence derives from a girl aged 2-17 years with multiple sclerosis. J is TRBJ1-4 and V is TRBV5-1, with D possibly being TRBD1 (5 bases). Sequencing was done on a sample of blood. The CDR3 DNA is TGCGCCAGCAGCCCAGACACGGGACCCCCGGAGGAAAAACTGTTTTTT. This gives the protein CASSPDTGPPEEKLFF.